This T cell receptor (beta chain) was sequenced during a study of blood T cell repertoires in COVID-19. Study background: COVID-19 samples collected from the United States, Italy and Spain covered acute and convalescent phases. PBMCs, B-cell-depleted T cells, or T cells were the source of the cDNA or gDNA that made up the material.

In the original workflow: Amplification of reference gene primers was used by the study to estimate nucleated cell counts. Some clones are missing from TCRdb's copy, which holds only in-frame ones; the method was immunoSEQ multiplex PCR. Clonal size and the V and J genes are those of that table, whereas D and trimming came from the DNA. The table has fewer than 130,000 clones, 69% seen once. V shed 3 bases and J 5 bases; nucleotides not matched to a gene: 9. This CDR3 spans 15 amino acids. Germline CDR1 is SGDLS and CDR2 is YYNGEE. The receptor was derived from a man older than 75 with acute or convalescent COVID-19. The chain combines TRBV9 with TRBJ2-5; 8 nucleotides align to TRBD1. The sequenced sample consisted of peripheral blood. The CDR3 DNA reads TGTGCCAGCAGCGGTGACCAGGGGGCACGTGAGACCCAGTACTTC. Its translation is CASSGDQGARETQYF. The variable domain in full, with the rest retrieved from reference TRBV9 and TRBJ2-5, is DSGVTQTPKHLITATGQRVTLRCSPRSGDLSVYWYQQSLDQGLQFLIQYYNGEERAKGNILERFSAQQFPDLHSELNLSSLELGDSALYFCASSGDQGARETQYFGPGTRLLVL.